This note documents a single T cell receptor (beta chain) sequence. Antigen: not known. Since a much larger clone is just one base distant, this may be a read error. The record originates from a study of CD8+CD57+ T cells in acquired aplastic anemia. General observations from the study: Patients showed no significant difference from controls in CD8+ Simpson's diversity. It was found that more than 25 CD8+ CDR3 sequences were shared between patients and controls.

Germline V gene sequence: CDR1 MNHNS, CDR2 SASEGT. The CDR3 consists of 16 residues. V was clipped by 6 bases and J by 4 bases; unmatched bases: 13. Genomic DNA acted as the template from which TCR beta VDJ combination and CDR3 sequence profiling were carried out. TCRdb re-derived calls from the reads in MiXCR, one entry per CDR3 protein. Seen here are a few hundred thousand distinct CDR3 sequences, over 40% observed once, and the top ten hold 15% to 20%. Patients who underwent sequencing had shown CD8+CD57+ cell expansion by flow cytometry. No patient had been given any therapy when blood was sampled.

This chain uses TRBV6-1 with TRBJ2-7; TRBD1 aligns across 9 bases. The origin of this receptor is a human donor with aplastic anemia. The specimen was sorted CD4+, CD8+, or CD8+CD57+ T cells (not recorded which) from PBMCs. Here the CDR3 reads CASSLAGTGTFYEQYF. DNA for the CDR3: TGTGCCAGCAGCCTGGCCGGGACAGGGACATTTTACGAGCAGTACTTC.